The clone carrying this T cell receptor beta chain was recorded only once. Its antigen is still unknown. The PCR had 60 Vbeta and 13 Jbeta primers. The method was immunoSEQ multiplex PCR; TCRdb's version includes in-frame clones alone and lacks a portion of them. This table holds 90,000 to 130,000 clones, about 60% found once. This sample is part of a study of cytomegalovirus exposure and HLA in healthy donors. Broader study findings: There were some public TCRs occurring in many donors, but most TCR sequences were rare. Immune exposure was documented only through CMV serostatus. Most TCR beta V segments were productive about 87% or about 30% of the time in an earlier analysis. TCR beta sequences numbering over 15,000 were associated with HLA alleles at 0.05 false discovery rate in a later analysis.

The sample consisted of PBMCs. The receptor comes from a woman between 25 and 40 years old in good health and CMV-seronegative.

The CDR3 is CASSVGRNQPQHF. The CDR3 DNA follows: TGTGCCAGCAGCGTAGGGCGCAATCAGCCCCAGCATTTT. The rearrangement joins TRBV9 to TRBJ1-5; no clear D. In germline, CDR1 is SGDLS, CDR2 YYNGEE. The CDR3 contains 13 residues. The ends were cut back, 0 bases at V and 2 bases at J, with 3 bases in the middle.